Listed below are T cell receptor beta chains from one sample, sequenced in a study of T-cell memory formation after mild COVID-19. MiXCR, applied by TCRdb to the 5' RACE reads, yields one record per CDR3 protein. The sample consists of about 400,000 distinct CDR3 sequences, approximately 15% of them appearing once. The sample consisted of PBMCs or a T cell subset sorted from them (not recorded which). Every receptor here comes from a man between 18 and 29 years old who had mild COVID-19 (a few samples of this study predate the infection). Cell type and time point are not known. CDR3s include the opening cysteine and the closing phenylalanine or tryptophan. The D gene is left open where the match is weak. Clone size, where shown, is once, few, many, or a class for clones that have expanded.

TRBD2,TRBJ2-1,few,TRBV29-1,16,TGCAGCGTTGAGGCTCCACAGCGGGGTTTCTACAATGAGCAGTTCTTC,CSVEAPQRGFYNEQFF
.,TRBJ2-1,few,TRBV27,14,TGTGCCAGCAGGTTCCCGGGGTCTTACAATGAGCAGTTCTTC,CASRFPGSYNEQFF
TRBD2,TRBJ2-1,few,TRBV20-1,15,TGCAGTGCTAGAGATACTAGCGGGGGGCGCAATGAGCAGTTCTTC,CSARDTSGGRNEQFF
.,TRBJ1-1,many,TRBV15,13,TGTGCCACCAGCAGAGATTGGGCGGCAGGGTGTTTCTTT,CATSRDWAAGCFF
.,TRBJ2-6,few,TRBV7-9,14,TGTGCCAGCAGCTCCGAAGGGCGGGCCAACGTCCTGACTTTC,CASSSEGRANVLTF
.,TRBJ2-3,few,TRBV5-5,14,TGTGCCAGCAGCTTGGCCTGGGAAGGAGATACGCAGTATTTT,CASSLAWEGDTQYF
TRBD1,TRBJ1-5,.,TRBV7-2,14,TGTGCCAGCAGCTTGGGCAGGGGGACCCAGCCCCAGCATTTT,CASSLGRGTQPQHF
TRBD2,TRBJ2-1,few,TRBV20-1,16,TGCAGTGCTAGAGAGAAACTAGCGAAATCCTACAATGAGCAGTTCTTC,CSAREKLAKSYNEQFF
TRBD1,TRBJ2-7,few,TRBV10-3,14,TGTGCCGCCGCGCCTCAGGGGGCTAGCAACGAGCAGTACTTC,CAAAPQGASNEQYF
.,TRBJ1-1,.,TRBV7-2,15,TGTGCCAGCAGCTCAGCCGCGGGACACACCACTGAAGCTTTCTTT,CASSSAAGHTTEAFF
TRBD2,TRBJ2-3,.,TRBV5-1,15,TGCGCCAGCAGGGCCAGCGGGGGGGCGAGAGATACGCAGTATTTT,CASRASGGARDTQYF
.,TRBJ2-7,many,TRBV29-1,13,TGCAGCGTTGAGACCGGGGAGGTTTACGAGCAGTACTTC,CSVETGEVYEQYF
.,TRBJ1-1,many,TRBV6-5,13,TGTGCCAGCAGTTACGACGGAAACACTGAAGCTTTCTTT,CASSYDGNTEAFF
.,TRBJ2-7,few,TRBV6-2/TRBV6-3,16,TGTGCCAGCAGTTACTCCACCCGGAGCCGTCCCTACGAGCAGTACTTC,CASSYSTRSRPYEQYF
.,TRBJ1-1,few,TRBV7-2,14,TGTGCCAGCAGCTTGCGGGGGGCGCGAAGTGAAGCTTTCTTT,CASSLRGARSEAFF
.,TRBJ1-1,.,TRBV18,13,TGTGCCGGCTCATCGACAGGAGGGACTGAAGCTTTCTTT,CAGSSTGGTEAFF
.,TRBJ1-6,few,TRBV7-2,15,TGTGCCAGCAGCTTAAGGGACACCTCTAATTCACCCCTCCACTTT,CASSLRDTSNSPLHF
TRBD1,TRBJ1-5,few,TRBV7-2,16,TGTGCCAGCAGCTTCCAGACAGGGGACGGCAATCAGCCCCAGCATTTT,CASSFQTGDGNQPQHF
TRBD2,TRBJ2-5,.,TRBV12-3/TRBV12-4,16,TGTGCCAGCAGTTTAGGGACTAGCGGGGAGCAAGAGACCCAGTACTTC,CASSLGTSGEQETQYF
.,TRBJ1-1,.,TRBV5-4,14,TGTGCCAGCAGCTTAGCCGCAGGGATACCTGAAGCTTTCTTT,CASSLAAGIPEAFF
.,TRBJ1-2,few,TRBV7-9,15,TGTGCCAGCAGCTTAGCGCACGGGGGGGCTGATGGCTACACCTTC,CASSLAHGGADGYTF
.,TRBJ1-1,.,TRBV19,14,TGTGCCAGTAGCCATCGGGATTGGAGGACTGAAGCTTTCTTT,CASSHRDWRTEAFF